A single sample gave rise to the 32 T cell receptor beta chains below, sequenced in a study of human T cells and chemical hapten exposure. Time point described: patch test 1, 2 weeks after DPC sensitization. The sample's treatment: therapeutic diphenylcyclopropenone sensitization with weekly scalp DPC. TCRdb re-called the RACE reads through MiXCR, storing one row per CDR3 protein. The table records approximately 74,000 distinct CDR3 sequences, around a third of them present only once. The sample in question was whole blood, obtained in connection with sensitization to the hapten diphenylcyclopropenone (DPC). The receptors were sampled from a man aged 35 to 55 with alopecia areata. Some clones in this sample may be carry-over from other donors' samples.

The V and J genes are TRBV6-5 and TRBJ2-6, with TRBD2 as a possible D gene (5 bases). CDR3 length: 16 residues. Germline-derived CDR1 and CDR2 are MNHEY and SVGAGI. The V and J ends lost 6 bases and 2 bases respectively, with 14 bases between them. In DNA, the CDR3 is TGTGCCAGCAGCCGCGCGGAGGCTGCTGGGGCCAACGTCCTGACTTTC. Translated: CASSRAEAAGANVLTF.

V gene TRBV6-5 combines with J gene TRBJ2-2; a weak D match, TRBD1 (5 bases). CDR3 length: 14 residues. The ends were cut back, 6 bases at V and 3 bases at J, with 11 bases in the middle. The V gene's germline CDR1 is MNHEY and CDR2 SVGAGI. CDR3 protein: CASRMARDTGELFF. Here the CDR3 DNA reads TGTGCCAGCAGGATGGCCAGGGACACCGGGGAGCTGTTTTTT.

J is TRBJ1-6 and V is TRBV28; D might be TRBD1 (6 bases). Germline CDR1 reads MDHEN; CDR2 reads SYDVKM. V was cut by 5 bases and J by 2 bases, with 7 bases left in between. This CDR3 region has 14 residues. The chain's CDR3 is CASSRGPYNSPLHF. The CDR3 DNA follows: TGTGCCAGCAGTCGGGGGCCCTATAATTCACCCCTCCACTTT.

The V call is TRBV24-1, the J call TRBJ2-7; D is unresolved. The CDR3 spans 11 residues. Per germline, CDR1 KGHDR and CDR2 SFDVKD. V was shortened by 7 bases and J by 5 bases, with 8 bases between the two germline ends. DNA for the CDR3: TGTGCCACCAGCTCAGACCACGAGCAGTACTTC. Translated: CATSSDHEQYF.

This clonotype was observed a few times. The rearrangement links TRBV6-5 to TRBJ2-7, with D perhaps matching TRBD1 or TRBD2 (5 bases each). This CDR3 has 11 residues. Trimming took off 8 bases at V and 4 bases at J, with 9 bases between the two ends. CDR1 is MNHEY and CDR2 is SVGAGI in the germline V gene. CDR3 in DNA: TGTGCCAGCGGGGACGGGTACGAGCAGTACTTC. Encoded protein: CASGDGYEQYF.

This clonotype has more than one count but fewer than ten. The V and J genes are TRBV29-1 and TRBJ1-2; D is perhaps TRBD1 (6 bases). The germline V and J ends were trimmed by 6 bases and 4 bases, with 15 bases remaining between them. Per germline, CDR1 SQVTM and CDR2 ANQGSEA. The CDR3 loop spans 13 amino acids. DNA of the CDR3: TGCAGCGTGTCCGGGACAATAACCTATGGCTACACCTTC. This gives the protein CSVSGTITYGYTF.

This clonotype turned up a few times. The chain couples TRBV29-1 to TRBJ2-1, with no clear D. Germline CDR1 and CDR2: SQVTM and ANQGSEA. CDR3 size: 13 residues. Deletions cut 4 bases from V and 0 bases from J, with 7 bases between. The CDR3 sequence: CSVVAVSYNEQFF. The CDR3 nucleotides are TGCAGCGTTGTAGCCGTCTCCTACAATGAGCAGTTCTTC.

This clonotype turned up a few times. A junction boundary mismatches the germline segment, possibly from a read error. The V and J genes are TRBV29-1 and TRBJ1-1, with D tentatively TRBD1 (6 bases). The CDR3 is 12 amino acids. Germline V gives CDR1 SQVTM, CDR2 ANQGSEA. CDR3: CSVSGAGTETFF. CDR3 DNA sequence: TGCAGCGTGTCGGGGGCTGGGACTGAAACTTTCTTT. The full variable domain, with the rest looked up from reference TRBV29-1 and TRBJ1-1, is SAVISQKPSRDICQRGTSLTIQCQVDSQVTMMFWYRQQPGQSLTLIATANQGSEATYESGFVIDKFPISRPNLTFSTLTVSNMSPEDSSIYLCSVSGAGTETFFGQGTRLTVV.

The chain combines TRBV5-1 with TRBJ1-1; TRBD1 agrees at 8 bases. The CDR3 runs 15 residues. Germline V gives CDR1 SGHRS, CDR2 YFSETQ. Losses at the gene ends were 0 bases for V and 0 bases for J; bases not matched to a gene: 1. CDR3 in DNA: TGCGCCAGCAGCTTGGGACAGGGGATGAACACTGAAGCTTTCTTT. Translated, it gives CASSLGQGMNTEAFF.

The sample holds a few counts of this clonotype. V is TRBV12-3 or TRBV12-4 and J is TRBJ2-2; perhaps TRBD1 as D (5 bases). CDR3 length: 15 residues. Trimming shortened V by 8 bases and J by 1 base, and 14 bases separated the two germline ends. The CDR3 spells CASPLPQGNTGELFF. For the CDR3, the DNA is TGTGCCAGCCCTCTGCCCCAGGGGAACACCGGGGAGCTGTTTTTT.

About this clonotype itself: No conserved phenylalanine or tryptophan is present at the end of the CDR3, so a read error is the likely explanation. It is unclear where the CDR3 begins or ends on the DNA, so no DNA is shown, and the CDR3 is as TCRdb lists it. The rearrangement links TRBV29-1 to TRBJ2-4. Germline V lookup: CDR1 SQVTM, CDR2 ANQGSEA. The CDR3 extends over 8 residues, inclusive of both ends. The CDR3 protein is CSVGVENE.

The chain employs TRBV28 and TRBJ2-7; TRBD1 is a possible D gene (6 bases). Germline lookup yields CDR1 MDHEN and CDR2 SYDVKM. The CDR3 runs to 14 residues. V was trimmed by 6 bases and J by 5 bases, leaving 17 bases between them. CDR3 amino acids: CASSMGTGSNEQYF. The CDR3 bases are TGTGCCAGCAGCATGGGAACAGGGTCCAACGAGCAGTACTTC.

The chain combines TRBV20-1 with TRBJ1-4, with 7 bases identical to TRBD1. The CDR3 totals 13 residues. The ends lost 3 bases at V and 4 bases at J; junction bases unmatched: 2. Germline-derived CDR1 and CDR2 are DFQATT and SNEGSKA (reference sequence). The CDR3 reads CSASRDSNEKLFF. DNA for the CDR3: TGCAGTGCTAGCCGGGACAGTAATGAAAAACTGTTTTTT.

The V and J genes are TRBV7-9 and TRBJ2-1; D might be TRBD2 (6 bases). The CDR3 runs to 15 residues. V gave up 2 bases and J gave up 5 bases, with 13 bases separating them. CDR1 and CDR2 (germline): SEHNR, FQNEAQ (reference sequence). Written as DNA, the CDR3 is TGTGCCAGCAGCTTATTCCTAGGAGGGGACAATGAGCAGTTCTTC. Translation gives CASSLFLGGDNEQFF.

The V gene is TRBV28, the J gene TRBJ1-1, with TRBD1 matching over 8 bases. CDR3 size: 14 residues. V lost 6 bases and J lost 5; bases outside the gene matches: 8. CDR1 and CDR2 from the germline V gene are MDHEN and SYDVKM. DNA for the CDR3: TGTGCCAGCAGCCTATACAGACAGGGGACTGAAGCTTTCTTT. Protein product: CASSLYRQGTEAFF.

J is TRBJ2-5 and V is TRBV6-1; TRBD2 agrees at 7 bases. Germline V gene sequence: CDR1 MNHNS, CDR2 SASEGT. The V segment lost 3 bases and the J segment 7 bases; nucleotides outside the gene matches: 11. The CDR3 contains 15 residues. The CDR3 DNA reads TGTGCCAGCAGTGAGTCCTCATCGGGGGGTCGGACCCAGTACTTC. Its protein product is CASSESSSGGRTQYF.

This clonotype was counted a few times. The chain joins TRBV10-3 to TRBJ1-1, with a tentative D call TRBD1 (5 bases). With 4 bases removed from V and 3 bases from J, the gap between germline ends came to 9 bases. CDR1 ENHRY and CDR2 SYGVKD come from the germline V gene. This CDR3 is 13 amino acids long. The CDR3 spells CAISGDSYTEAFF. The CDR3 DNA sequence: TGTGCCATCAGTGGAGACAGCTACACTGAAGCTTTCTTT.

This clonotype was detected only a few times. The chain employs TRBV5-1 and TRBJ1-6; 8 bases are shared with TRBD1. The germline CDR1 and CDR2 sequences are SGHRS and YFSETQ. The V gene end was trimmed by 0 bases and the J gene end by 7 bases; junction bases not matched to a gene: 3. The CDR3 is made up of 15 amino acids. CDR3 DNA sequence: TGCGCCAGCAGCTTGGGGCGACAGGGGAATTCACCCCTCCACTTT. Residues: CASSLGRQGNSPLHF.

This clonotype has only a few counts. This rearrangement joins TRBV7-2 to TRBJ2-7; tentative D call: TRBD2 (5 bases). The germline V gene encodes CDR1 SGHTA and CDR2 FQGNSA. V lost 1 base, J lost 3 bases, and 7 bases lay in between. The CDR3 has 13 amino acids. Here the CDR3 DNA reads TGTGCCAGCAGCTTAGGGCGGGTCTACGAGCAGTACTTC. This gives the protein CASSLGRVYEQYF.

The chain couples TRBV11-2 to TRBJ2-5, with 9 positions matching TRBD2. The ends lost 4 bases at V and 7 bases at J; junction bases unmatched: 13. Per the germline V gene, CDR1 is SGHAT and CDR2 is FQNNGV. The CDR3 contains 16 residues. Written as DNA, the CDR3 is TGTGCCAGCAGCTCCCCATCTTCTGTGACTAGCGGGACCCAGTACTTC. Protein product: CASSSPSSVTSGTQYF.

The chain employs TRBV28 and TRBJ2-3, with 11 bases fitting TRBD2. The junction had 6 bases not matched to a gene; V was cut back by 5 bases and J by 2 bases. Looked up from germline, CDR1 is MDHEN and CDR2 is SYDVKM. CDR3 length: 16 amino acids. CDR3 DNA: TGTGCCAGCAGTCCCAGACTAGCGGGATTCACAGATACGCAGTATTTT. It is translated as CASSPRLAGFTDTQYF.

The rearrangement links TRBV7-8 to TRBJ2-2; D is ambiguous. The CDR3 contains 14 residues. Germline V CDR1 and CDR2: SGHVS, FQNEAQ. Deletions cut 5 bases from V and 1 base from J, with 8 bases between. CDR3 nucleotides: TGTGCCAGCAGCCCCCTCCGGAACACCGGGGAGCTGTTTTTT. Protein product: CASSPLRNTGELFF.

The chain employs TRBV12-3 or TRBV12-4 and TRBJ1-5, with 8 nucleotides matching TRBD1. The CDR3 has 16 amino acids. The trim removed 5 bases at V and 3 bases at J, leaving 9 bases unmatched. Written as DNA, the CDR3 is TGTGCCAGCAGTGCCCGCTCAGGGGGCGCCAATCAGCCCCAGCATTTT. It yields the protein CASSARSGGANQPQHF.

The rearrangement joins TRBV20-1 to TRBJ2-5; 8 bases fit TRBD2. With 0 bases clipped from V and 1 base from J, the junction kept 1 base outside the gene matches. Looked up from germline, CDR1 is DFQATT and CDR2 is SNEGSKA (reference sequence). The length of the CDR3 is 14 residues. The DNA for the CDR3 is TGCAGTGCTAGAGAAGCGGGGGTCCAAGAGACCCAGTACTTC. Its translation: CSAREAGVQETQYF.

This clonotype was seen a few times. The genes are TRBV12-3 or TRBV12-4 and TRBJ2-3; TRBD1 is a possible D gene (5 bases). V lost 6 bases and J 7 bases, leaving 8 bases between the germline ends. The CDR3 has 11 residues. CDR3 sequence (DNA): TGTGCCAGCAGCCAGGGCAATACGCAGTATTTT. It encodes CASSQGNTQYF.

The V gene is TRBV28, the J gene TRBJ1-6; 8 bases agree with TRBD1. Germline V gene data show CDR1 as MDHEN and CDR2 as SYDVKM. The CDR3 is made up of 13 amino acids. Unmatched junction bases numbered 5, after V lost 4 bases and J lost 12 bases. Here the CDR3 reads CASSSGGGIPLHF. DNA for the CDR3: TGTGCCAGCAGTTCAGGGGGCGGAATACCCCTCCACTTT.

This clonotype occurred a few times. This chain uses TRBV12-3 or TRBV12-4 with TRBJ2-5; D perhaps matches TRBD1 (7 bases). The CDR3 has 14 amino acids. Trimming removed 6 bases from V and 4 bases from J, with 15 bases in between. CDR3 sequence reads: CASSLMQGGETQYF. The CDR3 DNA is TGTGCCAGCAGCCTTATGCAGGGGGGAGAGACCCAGTACTTC.

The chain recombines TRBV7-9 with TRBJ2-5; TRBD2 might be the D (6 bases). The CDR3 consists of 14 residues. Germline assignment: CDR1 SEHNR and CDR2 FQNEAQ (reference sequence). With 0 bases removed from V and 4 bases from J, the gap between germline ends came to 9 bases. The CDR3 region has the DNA TGTGCCAGCAGCTTAGCGCTGGGGGGAGAGACCCAGTACTTC. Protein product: CASSLALGGETQYF.

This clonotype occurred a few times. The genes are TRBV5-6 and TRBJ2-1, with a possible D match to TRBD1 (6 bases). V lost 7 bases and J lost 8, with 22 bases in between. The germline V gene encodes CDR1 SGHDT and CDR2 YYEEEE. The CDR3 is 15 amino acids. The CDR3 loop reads CASAAKHRDSDEQFF. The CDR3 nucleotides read TGTGCCAGCGCGGCGAAGCACAGGGATAGCGATGAGCAGTTCTTC.

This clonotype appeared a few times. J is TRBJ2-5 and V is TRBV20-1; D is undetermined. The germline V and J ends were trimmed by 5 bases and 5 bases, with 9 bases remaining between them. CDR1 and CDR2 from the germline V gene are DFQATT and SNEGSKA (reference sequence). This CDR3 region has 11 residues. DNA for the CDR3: TGCAGTGCTCCAATGTCGGAGACCCAGTACTTC. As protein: CSAPMSETQYF.

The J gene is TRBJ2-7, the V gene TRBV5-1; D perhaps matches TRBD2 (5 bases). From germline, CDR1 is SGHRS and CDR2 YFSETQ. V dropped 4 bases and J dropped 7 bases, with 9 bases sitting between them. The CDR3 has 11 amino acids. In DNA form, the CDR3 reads TGCGCCAGCAGCACGGAGCGGGAGCAGTACTTC. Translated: CASSTEREQYF.

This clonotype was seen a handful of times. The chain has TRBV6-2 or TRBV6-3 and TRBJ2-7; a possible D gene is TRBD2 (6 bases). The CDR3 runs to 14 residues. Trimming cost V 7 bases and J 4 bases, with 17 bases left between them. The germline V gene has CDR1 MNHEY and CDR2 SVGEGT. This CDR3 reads CASKVYGSKYEQYF. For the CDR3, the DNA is TGTGCCAGCAAGGTCTACGGGAGTAAATACGAGCAGTACTTC.